This T cell receptor beta chain was recorded in a study of T cell responses to AZD1222 COVID-19 vaccine. Sequencing used immunoSEQ multiplex PCR; TCRdb keeps in-frame clones, though not all of them. The sample holds some 130,000 clones, 70% to 90% seen once. Germline V gene sequence: CDR1 MDHEN, CDR2 SYDVKM. V lost 3 bases and J lost 8, with 17 bases in between. The CDR3 runs 16 residues. The source of this sequence is an adult in good health. This chain links TRBV28 with TRBJ1-6, with a tentative D call TRBD1 (6 bases). Material: peripheral blood, obtained on day 0 of AZD1222 vaccination. The CDR3 loop reads CASSFPGGQRYSPLHF. The CDR3 bases are TGTGCCAGCAGTTTCCCTGGCGGACAGAGGTATTCACCCCTCCACTTT. The full variable domain, with the rest looked up from reference TRBV28 and TRBJ1-6, is DVKVTQSSRYLVKRTGEKVFLECVQDMDHENMFWYRQDPGLGLRLIYFSYDVKMKEKGDIPEGYSVSREKKERFSLILESASTNQTSMYLCASSFPGGQRYSPLHFGNGTRLTVT.